Sequencing of this T cell receptor (beta chain) was carried out in a study of blood T cell repertoires in COVID-19. Study-wide context: PBMCs, B-cell-depleted T cells, or T cells provided the cDNA or gDNA that made up the material.

Germline-derived CDR1 and CDR2 are LGHNT and FRNRAP. Trimming left V 8 bases short and J 4 bases short, with 9 bases between. This CDR3 region has 12 residues. The Seattle patients, enrolled during active infection, were followed longitudinally. Original methodology: Estimates of nucleated cell counts were drawn from the amplification of reference gene primers. Sequencing used immunoSEQ multiplex PCR; TCRdb keeps in-frame clones, though not all of them. The DNA was the basis for D and trimming; V, J and clone size are from that table. Among roughly 150,000 clones listed, 70% to 90% were seen once. The sequencing input was peripheral blood. The clonotype comes from a woman between 50 and 59 years old with COVID-19, enrolled during active disease. V usage is TRBV12-5 and J usage is TRBJ1-5; possible D gene TRBD1, 5 bases. The CDR3 DNA follows: TGTGCTAGTACGGGGGGAAATCAGCCCCAGCATTTT. Protein product: CASTGGNQPQHF.